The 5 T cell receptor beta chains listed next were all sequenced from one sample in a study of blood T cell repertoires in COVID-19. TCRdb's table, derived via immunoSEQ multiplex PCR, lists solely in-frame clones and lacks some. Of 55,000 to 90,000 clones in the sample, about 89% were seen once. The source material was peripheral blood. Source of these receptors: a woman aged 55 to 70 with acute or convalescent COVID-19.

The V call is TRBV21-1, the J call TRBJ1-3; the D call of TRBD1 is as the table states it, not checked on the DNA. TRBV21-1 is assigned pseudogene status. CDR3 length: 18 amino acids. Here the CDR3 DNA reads TGTGCCAGCGTCCTGAGGTTGCAGGGGCTTCTCTCTGGAAACACCATATATTTT. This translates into CASVLRLQGLLSGNTIYF.

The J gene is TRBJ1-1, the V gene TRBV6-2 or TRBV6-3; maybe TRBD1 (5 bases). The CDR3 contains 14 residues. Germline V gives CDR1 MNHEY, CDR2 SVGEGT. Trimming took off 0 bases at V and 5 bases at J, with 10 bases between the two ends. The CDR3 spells CASSYSARVTEAFF. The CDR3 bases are TGTGCCAGCAGTTACTCGGCCAGGGTAACTGAAGCTTTCTTT.

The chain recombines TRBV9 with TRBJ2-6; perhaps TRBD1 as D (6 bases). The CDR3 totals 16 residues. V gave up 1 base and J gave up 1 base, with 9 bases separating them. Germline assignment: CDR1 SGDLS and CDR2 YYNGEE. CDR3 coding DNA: TGTGCCAGCAGCGTACGGACAGCATCTGGGGCCAACGTCCTGACTTTC. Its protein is CASSVRTASGANVLTF. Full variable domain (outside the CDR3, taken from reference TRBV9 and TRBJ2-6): DSGVTQTPKHLITATGQRVTLRCSPRSGDLSVYWYQQSLDQGLQFLIQYYNGEERAKGNILERFSAQQFPDLHSELNLSSLELGDSALYFCASSVRTASGANVLTFGAGSRLTVL.

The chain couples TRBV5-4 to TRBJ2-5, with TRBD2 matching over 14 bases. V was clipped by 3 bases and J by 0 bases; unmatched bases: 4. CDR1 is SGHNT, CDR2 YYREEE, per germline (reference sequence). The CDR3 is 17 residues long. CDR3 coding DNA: TGTGCCAGCAGCTCTCTGGGACTAGCGGGGGACCAAGAGACCCAGTACTTC. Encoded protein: CASSSLGLAGDQETQYF.

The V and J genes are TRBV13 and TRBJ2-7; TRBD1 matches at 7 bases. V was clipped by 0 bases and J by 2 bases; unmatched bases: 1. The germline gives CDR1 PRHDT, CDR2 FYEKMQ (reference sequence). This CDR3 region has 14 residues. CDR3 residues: CASSLGGQTYEQYF. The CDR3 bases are TGTGCCAGCAGCTTAGGGGGACAGACCTACGAGCAGTACTTC.